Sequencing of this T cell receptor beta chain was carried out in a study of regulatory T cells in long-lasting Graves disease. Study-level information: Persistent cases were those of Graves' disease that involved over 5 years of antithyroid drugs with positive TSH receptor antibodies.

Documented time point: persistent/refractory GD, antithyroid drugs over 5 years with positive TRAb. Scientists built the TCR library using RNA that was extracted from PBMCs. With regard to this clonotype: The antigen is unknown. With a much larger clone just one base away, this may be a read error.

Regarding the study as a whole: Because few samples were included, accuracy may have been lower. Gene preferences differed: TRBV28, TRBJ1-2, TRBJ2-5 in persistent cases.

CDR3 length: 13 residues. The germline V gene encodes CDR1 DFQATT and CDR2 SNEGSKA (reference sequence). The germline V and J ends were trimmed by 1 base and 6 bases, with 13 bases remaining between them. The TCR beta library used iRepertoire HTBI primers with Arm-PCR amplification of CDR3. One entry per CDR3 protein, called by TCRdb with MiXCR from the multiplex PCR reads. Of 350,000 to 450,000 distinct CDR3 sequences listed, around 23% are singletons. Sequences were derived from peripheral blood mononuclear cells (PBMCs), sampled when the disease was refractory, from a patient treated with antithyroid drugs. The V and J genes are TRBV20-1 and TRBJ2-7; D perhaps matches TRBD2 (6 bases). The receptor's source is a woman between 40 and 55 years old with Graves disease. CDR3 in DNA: TGCAGTGCTAGAGGTATCGTGGGGGGCGAGCAGTACTTC. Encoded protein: CSARGIVGGEQYF.